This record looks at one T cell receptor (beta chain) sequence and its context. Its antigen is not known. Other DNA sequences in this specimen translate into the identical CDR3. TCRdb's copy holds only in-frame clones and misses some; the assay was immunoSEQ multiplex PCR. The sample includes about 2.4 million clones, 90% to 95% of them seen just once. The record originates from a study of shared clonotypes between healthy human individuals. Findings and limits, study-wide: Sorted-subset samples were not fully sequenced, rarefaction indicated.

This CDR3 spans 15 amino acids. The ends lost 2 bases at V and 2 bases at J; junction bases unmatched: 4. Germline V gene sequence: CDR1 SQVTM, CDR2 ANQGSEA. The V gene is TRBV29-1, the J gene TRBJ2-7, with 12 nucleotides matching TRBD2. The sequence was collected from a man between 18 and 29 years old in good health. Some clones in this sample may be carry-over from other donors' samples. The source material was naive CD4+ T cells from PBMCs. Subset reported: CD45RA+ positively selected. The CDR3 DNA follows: TGCAGCGTTGAAAGGCTAGCGGGAGGGCCCTACGAGCAGTACTTC. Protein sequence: CSVERLAGGPYEQYF.